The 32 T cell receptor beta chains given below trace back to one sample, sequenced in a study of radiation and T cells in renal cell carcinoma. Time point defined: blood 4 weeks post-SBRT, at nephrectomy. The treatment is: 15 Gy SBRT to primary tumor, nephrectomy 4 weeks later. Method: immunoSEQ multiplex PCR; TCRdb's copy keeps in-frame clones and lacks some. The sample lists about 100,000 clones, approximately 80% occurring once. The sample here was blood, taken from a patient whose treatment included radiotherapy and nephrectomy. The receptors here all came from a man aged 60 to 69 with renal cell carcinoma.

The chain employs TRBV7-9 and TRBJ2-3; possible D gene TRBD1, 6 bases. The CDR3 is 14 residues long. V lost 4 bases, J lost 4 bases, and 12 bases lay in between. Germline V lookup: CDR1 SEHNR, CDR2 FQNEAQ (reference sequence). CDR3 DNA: TGTGCCAGCAGCTCCTCAGGGGTAGCAGATACGCAGTATTTT. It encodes CASSSSGVADTQYF. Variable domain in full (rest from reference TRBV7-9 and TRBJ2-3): DTGVSQNPRHKITKRGQNVTFRCDPISEHNRLYWYRQTLGQGPEFLTYFQNEAQLEKSRLLSDRFSAERPKGSFSTLEIQRTEQGDSAMYLCASSSSGVADTQYFGPGTRLTVL.

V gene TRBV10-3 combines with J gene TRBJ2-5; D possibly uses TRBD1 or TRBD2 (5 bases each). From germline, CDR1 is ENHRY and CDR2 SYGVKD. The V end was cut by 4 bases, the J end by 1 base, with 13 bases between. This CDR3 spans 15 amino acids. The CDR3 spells CAISGRDGAQETQYF. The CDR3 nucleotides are TGTGCCATCAGTGGCAGGGACGGAGCCCAAGAGACCCAGTACTTC.

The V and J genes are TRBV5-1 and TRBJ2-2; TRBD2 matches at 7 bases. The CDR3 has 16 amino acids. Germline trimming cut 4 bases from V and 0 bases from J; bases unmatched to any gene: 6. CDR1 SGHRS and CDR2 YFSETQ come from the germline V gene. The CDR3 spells CASSPAAGTNTGELFF. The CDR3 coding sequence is TGCGCCAGCAGCCCGGCAGCGGGGACGAACACCGGGGAGCTGTTTTTT.

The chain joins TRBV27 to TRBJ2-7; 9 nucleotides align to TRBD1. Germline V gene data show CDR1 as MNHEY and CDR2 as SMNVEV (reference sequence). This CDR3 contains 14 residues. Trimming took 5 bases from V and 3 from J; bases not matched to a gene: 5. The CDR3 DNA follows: TGTGCCAGCAGTCAGGGACAGGGAGGCTACGAGCAGTACTTC. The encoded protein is CASSQGQGGYEQYF.

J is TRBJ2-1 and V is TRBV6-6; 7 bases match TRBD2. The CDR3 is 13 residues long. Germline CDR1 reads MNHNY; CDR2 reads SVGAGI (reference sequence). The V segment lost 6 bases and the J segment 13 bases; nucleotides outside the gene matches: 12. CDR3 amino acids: CASSPGREGLQFF. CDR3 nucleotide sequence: TGTGCCAGCAGCCCCGGCAGGGAGGGTCTTCAGTTCTTC.

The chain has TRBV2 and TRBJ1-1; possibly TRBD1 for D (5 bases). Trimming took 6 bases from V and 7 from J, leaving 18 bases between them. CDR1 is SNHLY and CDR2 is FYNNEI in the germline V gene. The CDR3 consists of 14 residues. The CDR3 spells CASREGPTMVEAFF. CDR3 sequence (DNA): TGTGCCAGCAGAGAGGGACCGACAATGGTTGAAGCTTTCTTT.

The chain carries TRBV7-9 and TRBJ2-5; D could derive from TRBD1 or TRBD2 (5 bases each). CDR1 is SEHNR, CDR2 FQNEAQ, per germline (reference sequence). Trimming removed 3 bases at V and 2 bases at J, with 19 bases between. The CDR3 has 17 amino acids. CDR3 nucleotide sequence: TGTGCCAGCAGCTTCCCAGCCGGGACGCTCACACAAGAGACCCAGTACTTC. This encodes CASSFPAGTLTQETQYF. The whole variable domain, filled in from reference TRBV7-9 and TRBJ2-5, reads DTGVSQNPRHKITKRGQNVTFRCDPISEHNRLYWYRQTLGQGPEFLTYFQNEAQLEKSRLLSDRFSAERPKGSFSTLEIQRTEQGDSAMYLCASSFPAGTLTQETQYFGPGTRLLVL.

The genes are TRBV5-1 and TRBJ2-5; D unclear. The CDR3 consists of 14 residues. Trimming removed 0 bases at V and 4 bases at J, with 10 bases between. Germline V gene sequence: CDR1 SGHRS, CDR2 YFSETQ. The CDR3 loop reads CASSLAVGGETQYF. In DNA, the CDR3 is TGCGCCAGCAGCTTGGCGGTGGGCGGAGAGACCCAGTACTTC.

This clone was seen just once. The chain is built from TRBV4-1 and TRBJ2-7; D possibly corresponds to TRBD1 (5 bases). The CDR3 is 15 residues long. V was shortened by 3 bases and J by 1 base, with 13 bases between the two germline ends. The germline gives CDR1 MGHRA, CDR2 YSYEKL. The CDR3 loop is CASSHFLTDSYEQYF. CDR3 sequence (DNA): TGCGCCAGCAGCCACTTTTTGACAGATTCCTACGAGCAGTACTTC.

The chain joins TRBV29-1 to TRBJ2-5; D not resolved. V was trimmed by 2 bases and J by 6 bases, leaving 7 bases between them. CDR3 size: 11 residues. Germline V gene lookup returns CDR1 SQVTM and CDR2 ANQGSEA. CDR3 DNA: TGCAGCGTTGAAACCTCGAAGACCCAGTACTTC. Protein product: CSVETSKTQYF.

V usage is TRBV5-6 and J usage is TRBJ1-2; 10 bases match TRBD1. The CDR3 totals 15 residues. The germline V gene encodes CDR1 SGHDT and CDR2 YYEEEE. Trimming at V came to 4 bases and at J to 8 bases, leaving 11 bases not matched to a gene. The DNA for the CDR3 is TGTGCCAGCAGCGGACCGGGACAGGGGTTCTTGGGCTACACCTTC. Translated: CASSGPGQGFLGYTF.

The CDR3 DNA reads TGTGCCAGTAGCGCGGGACCACCAGGCACTGAAGCTTTCTTT. Protein product: CASSAGPPGTEAFF. The chain is built from TRBV19 and TRBJ1-1, with D possibly matching TRBD1 (5 bases). Per the germline V gene, CDR1 is LNHDA and CDR2 is SQIVND (reference sequence). CDR3 size: 14 residues. The V end lost 6 bases, the J end lost 4 bases, and 15 bases lay between the germline ends.

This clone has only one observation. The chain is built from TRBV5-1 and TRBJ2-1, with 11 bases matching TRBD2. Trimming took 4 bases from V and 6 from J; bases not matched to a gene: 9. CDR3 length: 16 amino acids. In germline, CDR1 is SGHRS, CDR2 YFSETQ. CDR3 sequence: CASSPVAGGPVNEQFF. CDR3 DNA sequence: TGCGCCAGCAGCCCCGTAGCGGGAGGGCCAGTCAATGAGCAGTTCTTC.

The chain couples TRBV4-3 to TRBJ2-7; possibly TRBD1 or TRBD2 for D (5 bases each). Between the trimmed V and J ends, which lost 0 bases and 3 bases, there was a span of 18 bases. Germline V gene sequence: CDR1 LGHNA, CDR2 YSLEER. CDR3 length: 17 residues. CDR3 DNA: TGCGCCAGCAGCCAAGATCACTTCCACCGGGACCACTACGAGCAGTACTTC. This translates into CASSQDHFHRDHYEQYF.

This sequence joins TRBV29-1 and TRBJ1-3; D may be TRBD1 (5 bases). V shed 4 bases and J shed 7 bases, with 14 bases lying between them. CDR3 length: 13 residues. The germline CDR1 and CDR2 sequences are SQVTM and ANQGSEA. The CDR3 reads CSVGLTQDNTIYF. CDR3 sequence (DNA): TGCAGCGTTGGGTTGACACAGGATAACACCATATATTTT.

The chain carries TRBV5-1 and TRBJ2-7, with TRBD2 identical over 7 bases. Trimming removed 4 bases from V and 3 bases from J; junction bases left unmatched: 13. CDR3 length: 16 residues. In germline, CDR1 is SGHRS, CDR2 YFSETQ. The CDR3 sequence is CASSPQLGEGRYEQYF. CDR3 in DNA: TGCGCCAGCAGCCCCCAGCTCGGGGAGGGCCGCTACGAGCAGTACTTC.

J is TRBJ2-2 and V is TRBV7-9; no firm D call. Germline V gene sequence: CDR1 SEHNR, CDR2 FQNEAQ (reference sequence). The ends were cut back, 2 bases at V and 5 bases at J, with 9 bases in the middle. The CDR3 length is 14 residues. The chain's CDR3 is CASSLRRATGELFF. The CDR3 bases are TGTGCCAGCAGCTTACGTAGAGCGACCGGGGAGCTGTTTTTT.

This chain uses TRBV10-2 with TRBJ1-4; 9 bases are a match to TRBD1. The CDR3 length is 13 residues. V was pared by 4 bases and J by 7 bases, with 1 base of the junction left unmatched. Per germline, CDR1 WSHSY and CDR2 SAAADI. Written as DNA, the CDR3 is TGCGCCAGCAGTGGACAGGGGGGTGAAAAACTGTTTTTT. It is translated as CASSGQGGEKLFF.

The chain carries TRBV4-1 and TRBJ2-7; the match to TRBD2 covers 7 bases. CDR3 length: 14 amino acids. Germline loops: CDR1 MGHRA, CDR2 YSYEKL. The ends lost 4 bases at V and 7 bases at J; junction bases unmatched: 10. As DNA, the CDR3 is TGCGCCAGCAGCCGAATTGGCGGGGAGGGGGAGCAGTACTTC. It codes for CASSRIGGEGEQYF.

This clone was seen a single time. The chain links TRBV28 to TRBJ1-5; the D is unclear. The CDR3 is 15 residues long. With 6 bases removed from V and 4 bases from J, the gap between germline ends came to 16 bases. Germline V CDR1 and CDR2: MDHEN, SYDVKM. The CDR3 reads CASSYAPAANQPQHF. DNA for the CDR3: TGTGCCAGCAGCTATGCTCCCGCGGCGAATCAGCCCCAGCATTTT.

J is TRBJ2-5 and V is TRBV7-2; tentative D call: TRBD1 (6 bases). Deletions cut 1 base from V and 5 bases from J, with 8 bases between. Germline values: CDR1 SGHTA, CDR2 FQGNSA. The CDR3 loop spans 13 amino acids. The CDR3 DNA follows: TGTGCCAGCAGCTTAGGCCAGGGGGAGACCCAGTACTTC. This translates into CASSLGQGETQYF.

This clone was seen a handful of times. As DNA, the CDR3 is TGTGCCAGCAACGTCGGGAGATATCAATCCTACGAGCAGTACTTC. Its translation: CASNVGRYQSYEQYF. The genes are TRBV6-6 and TRBJ2-7; tentative D call: TRBD2 (6 bases). The CDR3 totals 15 residues. Germline V lookup: CDR1 MNHNY, CDR2 SVGAGI (reference sequence). Trimming left V 7 bases short and J 1 base short, with 17 bases between.

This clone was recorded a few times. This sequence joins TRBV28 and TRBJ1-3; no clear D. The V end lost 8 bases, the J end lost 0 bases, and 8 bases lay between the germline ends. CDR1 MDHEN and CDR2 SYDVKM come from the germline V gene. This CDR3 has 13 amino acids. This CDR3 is CASLSSSGNTIYF. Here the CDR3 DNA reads TGTGCCAGCCTGTCAAGCTCTGGAAACACCATATATTTT.

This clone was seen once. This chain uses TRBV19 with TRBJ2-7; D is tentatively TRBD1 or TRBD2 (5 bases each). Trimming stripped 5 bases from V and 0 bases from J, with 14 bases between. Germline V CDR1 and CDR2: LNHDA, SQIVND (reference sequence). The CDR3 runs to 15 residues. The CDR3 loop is CASSRRDPSSYEQYF. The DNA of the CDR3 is TGTGCCAGTAGTCGCAGGGACCCGAGCTCCTACGAGCAGTACTTC.

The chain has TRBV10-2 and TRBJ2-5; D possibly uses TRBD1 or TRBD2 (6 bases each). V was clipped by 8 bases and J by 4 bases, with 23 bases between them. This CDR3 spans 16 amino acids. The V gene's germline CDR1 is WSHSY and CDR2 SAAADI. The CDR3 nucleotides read TGCGCCAGCGGGTTTCGGGACTCAGGGGTAGGAGAGACCCAGTACTTC. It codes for CASGFRDSGVGETQYF.

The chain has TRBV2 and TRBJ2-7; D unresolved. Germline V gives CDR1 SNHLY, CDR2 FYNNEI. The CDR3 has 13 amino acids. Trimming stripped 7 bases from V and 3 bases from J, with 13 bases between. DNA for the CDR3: TGTGCCAGCACCCCCAGCCCACACTACGAGCAGTACTTC. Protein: CASTPSPHYEQYF.

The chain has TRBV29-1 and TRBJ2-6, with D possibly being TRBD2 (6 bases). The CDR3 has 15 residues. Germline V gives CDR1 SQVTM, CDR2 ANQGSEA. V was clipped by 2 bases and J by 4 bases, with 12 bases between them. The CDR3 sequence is CSVETGVQGANVLTF. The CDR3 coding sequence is TGCAGCGTTGAAACGGGGGTACAGGGGGCCAACGTCCTGACTTTC.

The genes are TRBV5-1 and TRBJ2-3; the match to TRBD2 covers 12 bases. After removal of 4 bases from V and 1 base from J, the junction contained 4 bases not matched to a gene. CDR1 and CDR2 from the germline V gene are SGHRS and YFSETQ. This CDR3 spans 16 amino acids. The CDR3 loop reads CASSLAGGPGTDTQYF. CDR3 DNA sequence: TGCGCCAGCAGCCTAGCGGGAGGGCCGGGCACAGATACGCAGTATTTT.

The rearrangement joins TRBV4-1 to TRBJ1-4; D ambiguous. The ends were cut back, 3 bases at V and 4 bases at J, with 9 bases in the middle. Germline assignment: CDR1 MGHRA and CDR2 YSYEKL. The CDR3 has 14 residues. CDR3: CASSQPAVNEKLFF. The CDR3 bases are TGCGCCAGCAGCCAGCCAGCAGTTAATGAAAAACTGTTTTTT.

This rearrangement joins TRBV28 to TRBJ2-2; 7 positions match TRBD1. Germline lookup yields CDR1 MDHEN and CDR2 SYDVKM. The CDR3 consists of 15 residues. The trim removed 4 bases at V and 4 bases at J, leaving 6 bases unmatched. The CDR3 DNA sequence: TGTGCCAGCAGTTCCCAGGGGGTTCGCACCGGGGAGCTGTTTTTT. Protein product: CASSSQGVRTGELFF.

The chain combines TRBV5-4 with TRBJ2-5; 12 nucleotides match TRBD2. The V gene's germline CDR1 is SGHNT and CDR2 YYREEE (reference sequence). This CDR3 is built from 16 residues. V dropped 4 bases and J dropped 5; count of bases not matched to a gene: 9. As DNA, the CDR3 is TGTGCCAGCAGCCTCGGACTAGCGGGGATTGGGGAGACCCAGTACTTC. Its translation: CASSLGLAGIGETQYF.

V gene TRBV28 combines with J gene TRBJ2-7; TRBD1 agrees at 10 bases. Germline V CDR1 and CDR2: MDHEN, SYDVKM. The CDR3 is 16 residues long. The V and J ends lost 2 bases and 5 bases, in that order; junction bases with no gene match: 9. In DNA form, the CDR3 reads TGTGCCAGCAGTTTACGGGGGACAGGGGCTCTAAACGAGCAGTACTTC. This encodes CASSLRGTGALNEQYF.